Sequencing of this T cell receptor beta chain was carried out in a study of blood T cell repertoires in COVID-19. Study-wide background: Whether acute or convalescent, the COVID-19 samples came from the United States, Italy and Spain. The analysed material was cDNA or gDNA that came from T cells, B-cell-depleted T cells, or PBMCs.

CDR3 length: 14 amino acids. V dropped 0 bases and J dropped 5 bases, with 8 bases sitting between them. Germline values: CDR1 SGDLS, CDR2 YYNGEE. Assay: immunoSEQ multiplex PCR; the TCRdb copy retains only in-frame clones and omits some. The sample records more than 200,000 clones, approximately 86% being singletons. The material sequenced was PBMCs or T cells enriched from blood (not recorded which). This chain links TRBV9 with TRBJ2-2; perhaps TRBD2 as D (5 bases). The receptor was isolated from a woman in her forties or fifties who had recovered from COVID-19. CDR3 in DNA: TGTGCCAGCAGCGTAGCGGGGTTAACCGGGGAGCTGTTTTTT. Translating it yields CASSVAGLTGELFF.